This passage covers 26 T cell receptor beta chains from one sample sequenced in a study of cytomegalovirus exposure and HLA in healthy donors. PCR used 60 Vbeta primers and 13 Jbeta primers. Here immunoSEQ multiplex PCR was the method, and the copy in TCRdb shows in-frame clones only, minus some. The sample lists fewer than 110,000 clones, more than 65% occurring once. Material: PBMCs. These TCRs come from a man aged 25 to 40 in good health and CMV-seronegative.

The CDR3 loop reads CASSPRFTGLAGGEQFF. DNA of the CDR3: TGTGCCAGCTCACCACGATTTACGGGACTAGCGGGTGGTGAGCAGTTCTTC. The J gene is TRBJ2-1, the V gene TRBV18; TRBD2 aligns across 12 bases. The germline gives CDR1 KGHSH, CDR2 LQKENI. This CDR3 contains 17 residues. V lost 1 base, J lost 9 bases, and 10 bases stayed unmatched. Based on the CDR3 plus reference TRBV18 and TRBJ2-1, the full variable domain is NAGVMQNPRHLVRRRGQEARLRCSPMKGHSHVYWYRQLPEEGLKFMVYLQKENIIDESGMPKERFSAEFPKEGPSILRIQQVVRGDSAAYFCASSPRFTGLAGGEQFFGPGTRLTVL.

The V call is TRBV28, the J call TRBJ1-6; a weak D match, TRBD1 (6 bases). The CDR3 has 16 amino acids. V was shortened by 7 bases and J by 7 bases, with 20 bases between the two germline ends. The germline CDR1 and CDR2 sequences are MDHEN and SYDVKM. CDR3 nucleotide sequence: TGTGCCAGCAAAGTCAGGTCGAGTCAGGGGAATTCACCCCTCCACTTT. This translates into CASKVRSSQGNSPLHF. Combining the CDR3 with reference TRBV28 and TRBJ1-6 gives the whole variable domain DVKVTQSSRYLVKRTGEKVFLECVQDMDHENMFWYRQDPGLGLRLIYFSYDVKMKEKGDIPEGYSVSREKKERFSLILESASTNQTSMYLCASKVRSSQGNSPLHFGNGTRLTVT.

The chain combines TRBV23-1 with TRBJ1-2, with D possibly TRBD1 on 5 matching bases. TRBV23-1 is sorted into the ORF group, with uncertain function. Trimming took 0 bases from V and 8 from J, leaving 13 bases between them. This CDR3 is built from 14 residues. The CDR3 protein is CASSQSRGKGGYTF. The CDR3 DNA reads TGCGCCAGCAGTCAATCTCGGGGGAAGGGGGGCTACACCTTC.

This clone occurred once. The rearrangement joins TRBV29-1 to TRBJ2-6; D call uncertain. The CDR3 consists of 13 residues. Trimming took off 8 bases at V and 1 base at J, with 9 bases between the two ends. Germline V CDR1 and CDR2: SQVTM, ANQGSEA. CDR3 sequence reads: CSLVSSGANVLTF. CDR3 coding DNA: TGCAGCTTAGTATCGTCTGGGGCCAACGTCCTGACTTTC.

The chain carries TRBV11-2 and TRBJ2-2; D gene ambiguous. CDR1 and CDR2 from the germline V gene are SGHAT and FQNNGV. The CDR3 loop spans 11 amino acids. V lost 3 bases to trimming and J lost 6 bases, with 2 bases between them. The CDR3, as DNA: TGTGCCAGCAGCTTCGCCGGGGAGCTGTTTTTT. It yields the protein CASSFAGELFF. Together with reference TRBV11-2 and TRBJ2-2, the CDR3 gives the full variable domain: EAGVAQSPRYKIIEKRQSVAFWCNPISGHATLYWYQQILGQGPKLLIQFQNNGVVDDSQLPKDRFSAERLKGVDSTLKIQPAKLEDSAVYLCASSFAGELFFGEGSRLTVL.

J is TRBJ1-2 and V is TRBV28, with D perhaps TRBD1 (5 bases). Germline V gives CDR1 MDHEN, CDR2 SYDVKM. The CDR3 runs to 11 residues. Trimming pared 2 bases from V and 8 bases from J, leaving 6 bases between. This chain's CDR3 is CASSLGAGYTF. CDR3 nucleotides: TGTGCCAGCAGTTTAGGGGCCGGCTACACCTTC.

V is TRBV5-6 and J is TRBJ2-7, with 8 bases fitting TRBD1. CDR1 and CDR2 from the germline V gene are SGHDT and YYEEEE. The CDR3 has 14 residues. V shed 4 bases, J shed 3 bases, and the junction held 6 bases outside the gene matches. The CDR3: CASSLSGQGYEQYF. CDR3 DNA sequence: TGTGCCAGCAGCCTTAGTGGACAGGGCTACGAGCAGTACTTC.

This clone was observed a handful of times. V gene TRBV5-1 combines with J gene TRBJ1-3, with D possibly matching TRBD1 (6 bases). The germline V gene has CDR1 SGHRS and CDR2 YFSETQ. The ends were cut back, 6 bases at V and 7 bases at J, with 14 bases in the middle. The CDR3 runs to 13 residues. This chain's CDR3 is CASTSGTTNTIYF. DNA of the CDR3: TGCGCCAGCACCTCGGGGACAACCAACACCATATATTTT. The full variable domain, completed using reference TRBV5-1 and TRBJ1-3, is KAGVTQTPRYLIKTRGQQVTLSCSPISGHRSVSWYQQTPGQGLQFLFEYFSETQRNKGNFPGRFSGRQFSNSRSEMNVSTLELGDSALYLCASTSGTTNTIYFGEGSWLTVV.

V is TRBV27 and J is TRBJ1-6, with a tentative D call TRBD1 (6 bases). The germline V gene has CDR1 MNHEY and CDR2 SMNVEV (reference sequence). Trimming left V 6 bases short and J 4 bases short, with 19 bases between. The CDR3 has 17 amino acids. This chain's CDR3 is CASRRNREAGYNSPLHF. The CDR3 DNA follows: TGTGCCAGCAGACGTAACAGGGAAGCCGGGTATAATTCACCCCTCCACTTT.

This chain connects TRBV5-1 to TRBJ1-5; tentatively, D is TRBD1 (5 bases). Trimming took off 4 bases at V and 6 bases at J, with 17 bases between the two ends. Per germline, CDR1 SGHRS and CDR2 YFSETQ. The CDR3 sequence is 15 residues long. The CDR3: CASSIGDLGGQPQHF. CDR3 nucleotide sequence: TGCGCCAGCAGCATTGGGGACCTGGGGGGTCAGCCCCAGCATTTT.

The V and J genes are TRBV11-3 and TRBJ2-2; 8 bases align to TRBD1. Germline CDR1 reads SGHNT; CDR2 reads YENEEA. The CDR3 loop spans 15 amino acids. V gave up 5 bases and J gave up 5 bases; unmatched junction bases: 7. The CDR3 sequence is CASSLDRVGTGELFF. CDR3 DNA: TGTGCCAGCAGCCTGGACAGGGTTGGAACCGGGGAGCTGTTTTTT.

V gene TRBV20-1 combines with J gene TRBJ1-1, with TRBD1 as a possible D gene (5 bases). The CDR3 contains 11 residues. Germline V gene data show CDR1 as DFQATT and CDR2 as SNEGSKA (reference sequence). V was trimmed by 3 bases and J by 10 bases, leaving 12 bases between them. DNA of the CDR3: TGCAGTGCTAGCGGGGGTTCCGGAGCTTTCTTT. Its protein is CSASGGSGAFF.

The chain is built from TRBV19 and TRBJ1-2; D may be TRBD1 (6 bases). CDR3 size: 15 residues. Germline lookup yields CDR1 LNHDA and CDR2 SQIVND (reference sequence). The V end lost 9 bases, the J end lost 6 bases, and 23 bases lay between the germline ends. CDR3 in amino acids: CASWDTGKRYDGYTF. CDR3 DNA: TGTGCCAGCTGGGACACAGGGAAACGTTACGATGGCTACACCTTC.

This sequence joins TRBV4-1 and TRBJ2-2; 9 nucleotides agree with TRBD2. Germline lookup yields CDR1 MGHRA and CDR2 YSYEKL. With V trimmed by 4 bases and J by 4 bases, 7 bases remained unmatched. The CDR3 covers 16 residues. The chain's CDR3 is CASSPPAGGGTGELFF. The CDR3 DNA reads as TGCGCCAGCAGCCCCCCAGCGGGAGGTGGCACCGGGGAGCTGTTTTTT.

The V gene is TRBV6-1, the J gene TRBJ2-5, with a tentative D call TRBD2 (6 bases). The germline CDR1 and CDR2 sequences are MNHNS and SASEGT. There are 15 residues in the CDR3. V lost 2 bases and J 6 bases, leaving 16 bases between the germline ends. CDR3 loop: CASSERVGGVKTQYF. As DNA, the CDR3 is TGTGCCAGCAGTGAAAGAGTGGGGGGTGTGAAGACCCAGTACTTC.

This chain connects TRBV30 to TRBJ2-7; D unclear. Trimming removed 0 bases at V and 6 bases at J, with 9 bases between. The CDR3 has 12 amino acids. Germline assignment: CDR1 GTSNPN and CDR2 SVGIG (reference sequence). The CDR3 DNA is TGTGCCTGGAGTGTAATGAGTGTCGAGCAGTACTTC. Residues: CAWSVMSVEQYF.

The table lists this clone with a few counts. The chain links TRBV9 to TRBJ2-2; TRBD2 is a possible D gene (5 bases). Trimming cost V 0 bases and J 7 bases, with 13 bases left between them. The germline gives CDR1 SGDLS, CDR2 YYNGEE. The CDR3 runs 15 residues. The CDR3 DNA reads as TGTGCCAGCAGCGTAGCTAGGCTACGGGGCGGGGAGCTGTTTTTT. As protein: CASSVARLRGGELFF.

The rearrangement uses TRBV7-2 and TRBJ2-7, with D perhaps matching TRBD2 (5 bases). The CDR3 extends over 15 amino acids. Germline V gene data show CDR1 as SGHTA and CDR2 as FQGNSA. V lost 4 bases to trimming and J lost 4 bases, with 17 bases between them. The CDR3 spells CASSSLRDYLYEQYF. The CDR3, as DNA: TGTGCCAGCAGCTCCCTCCGAGACTATCTATACGAGCAGTACTTC.

Only a few counts were recorded for this clone. This chain uses TRBV5-6 with TRBJ2-1, with a possible D match to TRBD2 (6 bases). In germline, CDR1 is SGHDT, CDR2 YYEEEE. V was clipped by 0 bases and J by 6 bases, with 10 bases between them. The CDR3 is 14 residues long. Written as DNA, the CDR3 is TGTGCCAGCAGCTTGGGCGGGGAGTTCAATGAGCAGTTCTTC. Encoded protein: CASSLGGEFNEQFF.

The chain carries TRBV19 and TRBJ2-7; 10 bases are a match to TRBD2. The germline gives CDR1 LNHDA, CDR2 SQIVND (reference sequence). The V gene end was trimmed by 5 bases and the J gene end by 6 bases; junction bases not matched to a gene: 7. This CDR3 is 14 amino acids long. The CDR3 DNA reads TGTGCCAGTAGTCCCGGGACTAGCGCCTTCGAGCAGTACTTC. It encodes CASSPGTSAFEQYF.

This clone was recorded only once. This chain uses TRBV18 with TRBJ2-5, with 7 bases matching TRBD2. V dropped 3 bases and J dropped 0; count of bases not matched to a gene: 4. The CDR3 is 15 amino acids. Per germline, CDR1 KGHSH and CDR2 LQKENI. CDR3 DNA: TGTGCCAGCTCACCCCAGACTAGCTACCAAGAGACCCAGTACTTC. Its translation: CASSPQTSYQETQYF.

J is TRBJ2-7 and V is TRBV6-4; 10 bases fit TRBD2. The J segment lost 2 bases and the V segment lost 8 bases, leaving 9 bases of the junction unmatched. The CDR3 is made up of 15 amino acids. The V gene's germline CDR1 is MRHNA and CDR2 SNTAGT. The CDR3 is CASSGLSGGPYEQYF. In DNA form, the CDR3 reads TGTGCCAGCTCGGGCCTTAGCGGGGGGCCCTACGAGCAGTACTTC.

This clone is medium-sized within its sample. This sequence joins TRBV11-2 and TRBJ1-4, with no clear D. Between the trimmed V and J ends, which lost 5 bases and 8 bases, there was a span of 9 bases. The CDR3 spans 12 residues. The germline CDR1 and CDR2 sequences are SGHAT and FQNNGV. The CDR3 nucleotides read TGTGCCAGCAGCGTCGGAGGGGAAAAACTGTTTTTT. Translated: CASSVGGEKLFF.

The V call is TRBV5-1, the J call TRBJ2-3, with TRBD1 identical over 7 bases. After removal of 4 bases from V and 3 bases from J, the junction contained 8 bases not matched to a gene. The CDR3 covers 15 residues. CDR1 and CDR2 from the germline V gene are SGHRS and YFSETQ. CDR3 in DNA: TGCGCCAGCAGCCCAGCCACAGGGGATACAGATACGCAGTATTTT. This codes for CASSPATGDTDTQYF.

J is TRBJ2-1 and V is TRBV6-5; D may be TRBD1 (7 bases). CDR3 length: 16 amino acids. V lost 2 bases and J lost 2, with 13 bases in between. The germline V gene has CDR1 MNHEY and CDR2 SVGAGI. This chain's CDR3 is CASSYRGTAPYNEQFF. CDR3 DNA sequence: TGTGCCAGCAGTTACCGCGGGACAGCCCCCTACAATGAGCAGTTCTTC.

J is TRBJ1-2 and V is TRBV30; 7 positions agree with TRBD1. The germline gives CDR1 GTSNPN, CDR2 SVGIG (reference sequence). The CDR3 consists of 13 residues. V shed 3 bases, J shed 2 bases, and the junction held 3 bases outside the gene matches. CDR3 DNA sequence: TGTGCCTGGAGGACAGGGCCAAACTATGGCTACACCTTC. Translation gives CAWRTGPNYGYTF.